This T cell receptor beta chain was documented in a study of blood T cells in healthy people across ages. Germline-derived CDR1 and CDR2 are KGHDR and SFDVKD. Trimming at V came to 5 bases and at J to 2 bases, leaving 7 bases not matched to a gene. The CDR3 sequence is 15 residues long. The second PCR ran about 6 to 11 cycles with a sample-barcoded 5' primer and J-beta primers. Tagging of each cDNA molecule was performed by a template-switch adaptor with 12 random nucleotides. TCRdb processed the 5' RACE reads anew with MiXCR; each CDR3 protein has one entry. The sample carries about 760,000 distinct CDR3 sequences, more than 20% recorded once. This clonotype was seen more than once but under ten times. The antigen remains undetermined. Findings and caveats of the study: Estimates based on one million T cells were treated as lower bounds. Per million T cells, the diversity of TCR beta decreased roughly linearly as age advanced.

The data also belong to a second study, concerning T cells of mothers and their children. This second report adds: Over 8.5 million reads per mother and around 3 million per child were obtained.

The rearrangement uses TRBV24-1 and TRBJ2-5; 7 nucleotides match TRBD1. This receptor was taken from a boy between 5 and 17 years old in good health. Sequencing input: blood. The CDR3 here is CATSGKTGVQETQYF. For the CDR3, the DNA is TGTGCCACCAGTGGAAAAACAGGGGTACAAGAGACCCAGTACTTC.